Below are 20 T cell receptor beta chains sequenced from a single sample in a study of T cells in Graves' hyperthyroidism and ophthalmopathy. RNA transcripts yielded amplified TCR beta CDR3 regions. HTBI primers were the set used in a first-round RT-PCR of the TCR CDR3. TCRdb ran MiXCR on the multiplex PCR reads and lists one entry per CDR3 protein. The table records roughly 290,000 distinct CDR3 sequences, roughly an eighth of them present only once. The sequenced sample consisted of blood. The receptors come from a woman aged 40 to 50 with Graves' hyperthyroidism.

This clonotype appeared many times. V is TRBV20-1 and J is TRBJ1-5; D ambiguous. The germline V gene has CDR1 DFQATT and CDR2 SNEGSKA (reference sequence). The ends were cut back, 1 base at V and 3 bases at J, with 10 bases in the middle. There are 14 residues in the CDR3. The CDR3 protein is CSARVGSINQPQHF. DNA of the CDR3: TGCAGTGCTAGAGTAGGGTCAATCAATCAGCCCCAGCATTTT.

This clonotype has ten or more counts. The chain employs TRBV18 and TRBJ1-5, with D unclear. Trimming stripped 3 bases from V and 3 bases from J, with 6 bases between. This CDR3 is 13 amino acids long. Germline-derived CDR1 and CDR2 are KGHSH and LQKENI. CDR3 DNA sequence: TGTGCCAGCTCACCGGCAGACAATCAGCCCCAGCATTTT. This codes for CASSPADNQPQHF.

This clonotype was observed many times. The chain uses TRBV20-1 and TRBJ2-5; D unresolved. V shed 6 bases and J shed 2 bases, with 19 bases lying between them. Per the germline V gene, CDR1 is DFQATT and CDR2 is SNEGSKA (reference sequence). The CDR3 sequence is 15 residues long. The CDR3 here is CSAKTQSPLQETQYF. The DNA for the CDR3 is TGCAGTGCCAAGACCCAGTCCCCTTTGCAAGAGACCCAGTACTTC.

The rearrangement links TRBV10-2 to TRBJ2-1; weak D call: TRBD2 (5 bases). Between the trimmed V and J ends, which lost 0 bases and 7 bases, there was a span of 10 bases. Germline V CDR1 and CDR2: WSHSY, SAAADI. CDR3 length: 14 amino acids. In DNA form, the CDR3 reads TGCGCCAGCAGTGAGTCAACGGGATGGAATGAGCAGTTCTTC. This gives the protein CASSESTGWNEQFF.

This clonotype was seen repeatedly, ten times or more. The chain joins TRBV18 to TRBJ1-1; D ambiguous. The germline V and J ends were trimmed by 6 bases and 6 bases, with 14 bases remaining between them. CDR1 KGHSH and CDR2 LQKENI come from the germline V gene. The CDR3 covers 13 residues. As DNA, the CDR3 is TGTGCCAGCTCTCCTCCGACGGTTTCTGAAGCTTTCTTT. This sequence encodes CASSPPTVSEAFF.

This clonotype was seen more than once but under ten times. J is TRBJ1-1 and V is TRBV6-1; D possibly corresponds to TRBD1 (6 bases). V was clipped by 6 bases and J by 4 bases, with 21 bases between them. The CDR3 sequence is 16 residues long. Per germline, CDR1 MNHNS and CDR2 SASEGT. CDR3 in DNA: TGTGCCAGCAGCGAACCAGAGGGGGTCGGGAGCACTGAAGCTTTCTTT. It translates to CASSEPEGVGSTEAFF.

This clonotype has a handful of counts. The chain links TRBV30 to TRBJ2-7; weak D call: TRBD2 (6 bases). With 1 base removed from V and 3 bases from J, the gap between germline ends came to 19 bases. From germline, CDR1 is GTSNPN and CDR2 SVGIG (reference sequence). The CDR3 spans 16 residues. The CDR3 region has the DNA TGTGCCTGGAGTGCGGGCCTCGGGGGAGTTGGCTACGAGCAGTACTTC. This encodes CAWSAGLGGVGYEQYF.

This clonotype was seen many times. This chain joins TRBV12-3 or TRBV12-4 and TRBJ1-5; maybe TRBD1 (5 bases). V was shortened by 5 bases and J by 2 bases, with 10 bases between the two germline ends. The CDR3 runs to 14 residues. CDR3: CASSALQGNQPQHF. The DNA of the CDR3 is TGTGCCAGCAGTGCTTTACAGGGCAATCAGCCCCAGCATTTT.

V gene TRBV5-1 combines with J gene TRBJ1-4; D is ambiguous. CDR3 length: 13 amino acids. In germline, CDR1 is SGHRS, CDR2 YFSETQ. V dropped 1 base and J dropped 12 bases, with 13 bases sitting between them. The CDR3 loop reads CASSLSPFGELFF. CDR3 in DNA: TGCGCCAGCAGCTTGAGCCCCTTTGGGGAACTGTTTTTT.

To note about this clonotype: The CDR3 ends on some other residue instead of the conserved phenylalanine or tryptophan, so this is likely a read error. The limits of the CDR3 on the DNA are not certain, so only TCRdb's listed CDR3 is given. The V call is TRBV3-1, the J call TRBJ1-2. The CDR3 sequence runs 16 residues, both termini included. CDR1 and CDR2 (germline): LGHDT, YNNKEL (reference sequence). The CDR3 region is CASSQEGRGLNYGDTL.

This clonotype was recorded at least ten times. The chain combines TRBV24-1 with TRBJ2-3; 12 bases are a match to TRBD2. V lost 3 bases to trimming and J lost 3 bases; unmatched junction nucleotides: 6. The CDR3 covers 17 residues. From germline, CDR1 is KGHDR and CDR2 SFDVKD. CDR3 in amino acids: CATSDVLAGGLTDTQYF. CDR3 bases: TGTGCCACCAGTGATGTCCTAGCGGGAGGGCTGACAGATACGCAGTATTTT.

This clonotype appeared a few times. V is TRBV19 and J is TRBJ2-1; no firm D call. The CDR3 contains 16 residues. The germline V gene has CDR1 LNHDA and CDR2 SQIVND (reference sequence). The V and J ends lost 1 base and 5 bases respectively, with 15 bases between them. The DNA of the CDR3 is TGTGCCAGTAGTATAGGAAACCCAGGACGGAACAATGAGCAGTTCTTC. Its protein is CASSIGNPGRNNEQFF.

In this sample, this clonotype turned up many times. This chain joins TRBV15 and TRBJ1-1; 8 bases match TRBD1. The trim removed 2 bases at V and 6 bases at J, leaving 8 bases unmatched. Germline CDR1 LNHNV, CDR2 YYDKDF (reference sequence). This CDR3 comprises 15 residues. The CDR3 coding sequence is TGTGCCACCAGCAGAACTCTACAGGGGGACGCTGAAGCTTTCTTT. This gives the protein CATSRTLQGDAEAFF.

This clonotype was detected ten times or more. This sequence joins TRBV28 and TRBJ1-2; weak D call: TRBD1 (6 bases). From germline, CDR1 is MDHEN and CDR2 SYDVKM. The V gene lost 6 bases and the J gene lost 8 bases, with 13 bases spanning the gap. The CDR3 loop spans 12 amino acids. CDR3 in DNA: TGTGCCAGCAGCAAAACAGGGAAAGGCTACACCTTC. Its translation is CASSKTGKGYTF.

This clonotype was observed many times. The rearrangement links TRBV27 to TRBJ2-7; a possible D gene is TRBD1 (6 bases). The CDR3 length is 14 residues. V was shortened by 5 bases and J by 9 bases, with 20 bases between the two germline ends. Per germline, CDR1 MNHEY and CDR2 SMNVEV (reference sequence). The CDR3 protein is CASSPDSIGGRQYF. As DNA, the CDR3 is TGTGCCAGCAGTCCGGACAGTATAGGCGGGCGGCAGTACTTC.

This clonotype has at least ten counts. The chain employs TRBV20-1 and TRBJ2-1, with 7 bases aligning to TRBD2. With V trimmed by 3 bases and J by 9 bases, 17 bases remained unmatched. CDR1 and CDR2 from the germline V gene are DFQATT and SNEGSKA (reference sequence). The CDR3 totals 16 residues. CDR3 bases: TGCAGTGCTAGGTCTGGGGGGGGTTGGGCACGGGGTGAGCAGTTCTTC. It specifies CSARSGGGWARGEQFF.

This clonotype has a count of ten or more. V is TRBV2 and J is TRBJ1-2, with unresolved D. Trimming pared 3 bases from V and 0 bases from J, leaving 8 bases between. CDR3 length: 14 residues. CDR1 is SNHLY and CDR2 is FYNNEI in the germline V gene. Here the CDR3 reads CASSDQTSNYGYTF. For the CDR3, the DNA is TGTGCCAGCAGTGACCAGACCTCTAACTATGGCTACACCTTC. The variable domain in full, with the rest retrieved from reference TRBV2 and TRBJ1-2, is EPEVTQTPSHQVTQMGQEVILRCVPISNHLYFYWYRQILGQKVEFLVSFYNNEISEKSEIFDDQFSVERPDGSNFTLKIRSTKLEDSAMYFCASSDQTSNYGYTFGSGTRLTVV.

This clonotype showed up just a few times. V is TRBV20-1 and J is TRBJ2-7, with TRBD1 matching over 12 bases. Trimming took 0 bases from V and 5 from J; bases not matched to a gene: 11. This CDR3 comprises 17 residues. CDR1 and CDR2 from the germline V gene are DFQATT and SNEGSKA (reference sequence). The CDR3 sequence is CSARESGGGTGGNEQYF. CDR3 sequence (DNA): TGCAGTGCTAGAGAATCGGGGGGCGGGACAGGGGGCAACGAGCAGTACTTC.

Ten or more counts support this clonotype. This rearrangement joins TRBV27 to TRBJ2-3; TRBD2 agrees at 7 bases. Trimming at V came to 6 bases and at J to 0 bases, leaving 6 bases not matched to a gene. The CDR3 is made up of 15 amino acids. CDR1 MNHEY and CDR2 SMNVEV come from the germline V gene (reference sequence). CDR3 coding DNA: TGTGCCAGCAGCTTTTTGCGGGAGAGCACAGATACGCAGTATTTT. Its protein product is CASSFLRESTDTQYF.

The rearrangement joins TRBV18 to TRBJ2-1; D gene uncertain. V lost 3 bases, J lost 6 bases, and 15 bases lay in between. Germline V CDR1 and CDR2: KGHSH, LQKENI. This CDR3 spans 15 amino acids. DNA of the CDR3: TGTGCCAGCTCACCGTTAGGCGACGTGGCCAATGAGCAGTTCTTC. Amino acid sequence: CASSPLGDVANEQFF. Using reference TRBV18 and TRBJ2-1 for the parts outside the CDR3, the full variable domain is NAGVMQNPRHLVRRRGQEARLRCSPMKGHSHVYWYRQLPEEGLKFMVYLQKENIIDESGMPKERFSAEFPKEGPSILRIQQVVRGDSAAYFCASSPLGDVANEQFFGPGTRLTVL.